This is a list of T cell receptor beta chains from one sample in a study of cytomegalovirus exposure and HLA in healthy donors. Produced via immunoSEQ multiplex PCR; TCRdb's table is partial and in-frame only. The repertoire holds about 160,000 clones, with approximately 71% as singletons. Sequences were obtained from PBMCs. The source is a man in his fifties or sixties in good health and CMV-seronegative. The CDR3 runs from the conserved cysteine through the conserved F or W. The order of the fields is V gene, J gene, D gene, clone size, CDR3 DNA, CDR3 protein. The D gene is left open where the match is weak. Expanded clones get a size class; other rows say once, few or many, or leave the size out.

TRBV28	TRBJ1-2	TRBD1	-	TGTGCCAGCAGGTGGACAGGGAGGGCCTATGGCTACACCTTC	CASRWTGRAYGYTF
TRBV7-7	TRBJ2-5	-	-	TGTGCTAGCAGCTTAACAGGGTTAGAGACCCAGTACTTC	CASSLTGLETQYF
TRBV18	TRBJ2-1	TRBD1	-	TGTGCCAGCTCACGAGGACAGGGGGTTCAGGATGAGCAGTTCTTC	CASSRGQGVQDEQFF
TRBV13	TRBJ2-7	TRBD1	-	TGTGCCAGCAGCTCCAGGGACAGGGTGGTCTCCTACGAGCAGTACTTC	CASSSRDRVVSYEQYF
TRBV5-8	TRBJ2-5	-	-	TGTGCCAGCAGCTTGGGATCGGGAATTCAAGAGACCCAGTACTTC	CASSLGSGIQETQYF
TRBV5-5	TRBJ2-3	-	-	TGTGCCAGCAGCTCCCTTCTATCCTCTAGCACAGATACGCAGTATTTT	CASSSLLSSSTDTQYF
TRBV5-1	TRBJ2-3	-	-	TGCGCCAGCAGCTTGGCCGGGGGTGCTTCTTCTAGCACAGATACGCAGTATTTT	CASSLAGGASSSTDTQYF
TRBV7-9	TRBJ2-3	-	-	TGTGCCAGCAGTCTAGGTCGGAGTGTTTATTCGACCACAGATACGCAGTATTTT	CASSLGRSVYSTTDTQYF
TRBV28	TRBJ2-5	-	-	TGTGCCAGCAAACTTGGACAGATACAAGAGACCCAGTACTTC	CASKLGQIQETQYF
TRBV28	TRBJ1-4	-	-	TGTGCCAGCAGTTTAGGAGGGGGGGGTTTAAATGAAAAACTGTTTTTT	CASSLGGGGLNEKLFF
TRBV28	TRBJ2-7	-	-	TGTGCCAGCTCCGGGAACTACGAGCAGTACTTC	CASSGNYEQYF
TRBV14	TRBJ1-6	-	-	TGTGCCAGCAGCCAAGATGGGTGGAGACCCCTCCACTTT	CASSQDGWRPLHF
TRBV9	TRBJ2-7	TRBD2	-	TGTGCCAGCAGCGTAGGTCCGGGGGGGATCTACGAGCAGTACTTC	CASSVGPGGIYEQYF
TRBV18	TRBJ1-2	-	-	TGTGCCAGCTCACCAGAGGGTGCTAGGTATGGCTACACCTTC	CASSPEGARYGYTF
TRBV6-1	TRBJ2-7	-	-	TGTGCCAGCAGTCGAGAGTCGAGGATTTCCTACGAGCAGTACTTC	CASSRESRISYEQYF
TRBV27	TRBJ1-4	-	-	TGTGCCAGCAGTTTACAGGGTTGGCCTAATGAAAAACTGTTTTTT	CASSLQGWPNEKLFF
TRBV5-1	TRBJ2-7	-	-	TGCGCCAGCAGCTTGGCCGACTACTACGAGCAGTACTTC	CASSLADYYEQYF
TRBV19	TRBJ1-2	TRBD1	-	TGTGCCAGTAACTACGGGACAGGGCTCATTAACTATGGCTACACCTTC	CASNYGTGLINYGYTF
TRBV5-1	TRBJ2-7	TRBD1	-	TGCGCCAGCAGCTTGGGGGGGGACAGGGCCTACGAGCAGTACTTC	CASSLGGDRAYEQYF
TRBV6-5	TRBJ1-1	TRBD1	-	TGTGCCAGCAGTTACACGGGACAGTTGAACACTGAAGCTTTCTTT	CASSYTGQLNTEAFF
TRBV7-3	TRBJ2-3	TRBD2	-	TGTGCCAGCAGCTTACTAGCGGGGGGCCTTAGCACAGATACGCAGTATTTT	CASSLLAGGLSTDTQYF
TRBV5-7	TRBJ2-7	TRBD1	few	TGTGCCAGCAGCCTTACCCGGGACAGGGGCGAGCAGTACTTC	CASSLTRDRGEQYF
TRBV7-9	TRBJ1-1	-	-	TGTGCCAGCAGCTTAAGTTCAACAGGTGAAGCTTTCTTT	CASSLSSTGEAFF
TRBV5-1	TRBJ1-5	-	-	TGCGCCAGCAGTCCCGAGGGCAGCAATCAGCCCCAGCATTTT	CASSPEGSNQPQHF
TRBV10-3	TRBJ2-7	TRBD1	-	TGTGCCATCAGTGATGGGACAGGGTCCTACGAGCAGTACTTC	CAISDGTGSYEQYF
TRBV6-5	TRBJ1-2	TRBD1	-	TGTGCCAGCAGTTACGCAATAGGGACAGAATCAGGCTACACCTTC	CASSYAIGTESGYTF
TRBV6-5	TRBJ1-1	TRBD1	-	TGTGCCAGCAGGGAGACAGGGGGACGGGCTTTCTTT	CASRETGGRAFF
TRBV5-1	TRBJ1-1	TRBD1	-	TGCGCCAGCAGCTCACGGACAGGGGCCAACACTGAAGCTTTCTTT	CASSSRTGANTEAFF
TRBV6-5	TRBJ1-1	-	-	TGTGCCAGCAGTTACTCGAGGCGCGGGAACACTGAAGCTTTCTTT	CASSYSRRGNTEAFF
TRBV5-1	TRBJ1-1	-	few	TGCGCCAGCAGCTTGGGGGCAACTGAAGCTTTCTTT	CASSLGATEAFF
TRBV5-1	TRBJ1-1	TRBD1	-	TGCGCCAGCAGCCCCGGACAGGGCGGCACTGAAGCTTTCTTT	CASSPGQGGTEAFF
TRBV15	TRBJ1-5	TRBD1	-	TGTGCCACCAGCAGAGTTAGGACAGGGAACCAGCCCCAGCATTTT	CATSRVRTGNQPQHF